Listed here are 14 T cell receptor beta chains from one sample, sequenced in a study of blood T cell repertoires in COVID-19. Repertoires were generated with immunoSEQ multiplex PCR, while TCRdb's copy carries only in-frame clones and drops some. The table shows around 250,000 clones, with roughly four fifths occurring only once. Sequenced sample: peripheral blood. These receptors all stem from a young man who had recovered from COVID-19.

On this clone: The same CDR3 is also encoded by other DNA sequences in this sample. The genes are TRBV14 and TRBJ2-3; a possible D gene is TRBD2 (7 bases). Germline V gives CDR1 SGHDN, CDR2 FVKESK. CDR3 length: 14 residues. V lost 2 bases, J lost 6 bases, and 12 bases lay in between. The CDR3: CASSQTGGRDTQYF. CDR3 in DNA: TGTGCCAGCAGCCAAACCGGGGGGCGGGATACGCAGTATTTT. The variable domain in full, completed from reference TRBV14 and TRBJ2-3, reads EAGVTQFPSHSVIEKGQTVTLRCDPISGHDNLYWYRRVMGKEIKFLLHFVKESKQDESGMPNNRFLAERTGGTYSTLKVQPAELEDSGVYFCASSQTGGRDTQYFGPGTRLTVL.

With regard to this clone: Other DNA variants within this sample encode the same CDR3. The chain links TRBV18 to TRBJ2-5; D not resolved. This CDR3 contains 13 residues. Germline CDR1 and CDR2: KGHSH and LQKENI. Trimming took off 0 bases at V and 4 bases at J, with 6 bases between the two ends. Here the CDR3 reads CASSPPTGETQYF. CDR3 nucleotides: TGTGCCAGCTCACCACCGACGGGAGAGACCCAGTACTTC.

This clone was recorded at least ten times. The chain employs TRBV7-8 and TRBJ2-3; TRBD2 matches at 13 bases. Germline trimming cut 0 bases from V and 6 bases from J; bases unmatched to any gene: 18. This CDR3 contains 21 residues. Germline CDR1 is SGHVS and CDR2 is FQNEAQ. DNA of the CDR3: TGTGCCAGCAGCTTAGCAGACCCAGCTACTAGCGGGGGGGCGAGGTCTGATACGCAGTATTTT. Its protein product is CASSLADPATSGGARSDTQYF.

This rearrangement joins TRBV25-1 to TRBJ2-3, with 7 bases matching TRBD2. V dropped 1 base and J dropped 0; count of bases not matched to a gene: 4. CDR3 size: 16 residues. The germline gives CDR1 MGHDK, CDR2 SYGVNS. DNA of the CDR3: TGTGCCAGCAGTGAATGGGGGGGGTCTAGCACAGATACGCAGTATTTT. Its translation is CASSEWGGSSTDTQYF.

Comments on this clone: At one boundary the junction diverges from the germline segment, which might be a read error. The rearrangement links TRBV6-1 to TRBJ1-2; D is possibly TRBD1 (6 bases). Germline V gene data show CDR1 as MNHNS and CDR2 as SASEGT. CDR3 length equals 14 residues. The CDR3 sequence: CASSERTDDLWLQF. CDR3 DNA: TGTGCCAGCAGTGAAAGGACAGATGATCTATGGCTACAGTTC.

CDR3 amino acids: CASSSLQGVSEQFF. Here the CDR3 DNA reads TGTGCCAGCAGCTCACTGCAGGGGGTTAGTGAGCAGTTCTTC. This rearrangement joins TRBV7-3 to TRBJ2-1; 7 nucleotides match TRBD1. The germline V gene has CDR1 SGHTA and CDR2 FQGTGA. The CDR3 spans 14 residues. V trimming: 4 bases; J trimming: 9 bases; junction bases outside the gene matches: 9.

This rearrangement joins TRBV6-5 to TRBJ1-2, with 8 bases identical to TRBD1. The J segment lost 7 bases and the V segment lost 4 bases, leaving 11 bases of the junction unmatched. The CDR3 is 15 amino acids. CDR1 and CDR2 from the germline V gene are MNHEY and SVGAGI. The CDR3 nucleotides read TGTGCCAGCAGTTGGACCGGGACAGGTGGGGGTGGCTACACCTTC. Translation gives CASSWTGTGGGGYTF.

The V gene is TRBV21-1, the J gene TRBJ2-7; the D call of TRBD1 is as the table states it, not checked on the DNA. TRBV21-1 is flagged as a pseudogene. This CDR3 has 17 amino acids. Here the CDR3 DNA reads TGTGCCAGCAGCAAAGTATTGGGACAGGAGCCCTCCTACGAGCAGTACTTC. It translates to CASSKVLGQEPSYEQYF.

This rearrangement joins TRBV4-1 to TRBJ2-7, with TRBD1 matching 8 bases. This CDR3 contains 15 residues. After removal of 1 base from V and 2 bases from J, the junction contained 4 bases not matched to a gene. The germline gives CDR1 MGHRA, CDR2 YSYEKL. CDR3 residues: CASSQAETGAYEQYF. In nucleotides, the CDR3 is TGCGCCAGCAGCCAAGCGGAGACAGGGGCCTACGAGCAGTACTTC.

This clone was recorded a few times. The V and J genes are TRBV10-1 and TRBJ2-7; 11 bases are a match to TRBD2. The CDR3 length is 15 residues. J gave up 0 bases and V 6 bases, and 4 bases lay outside the gene matches. Looked up from germline, CDR1 is WNHNN and CDR2 is SYGVQD (reference sequence). CDR3 DNA sequence: TGCGCCAGCAGAAGACTAGCGGGGAGCTCCTACGAGCAGTACGTC. This encodes CASRRLAGSSYEQYV.

The chain carries TRBV6-1 and TRBJ1-4; D unclear. Germline-derived CDR1 and CDR2 are MNHNS and SASEGT. The CDR3 has 14 amino acids. Trimming shortened V by 3 bases and J by 7 bases, and 12 bases separated the two germline ends. CDR3 region: CASSEPGHGEKLFF. Here the CDR3 DNA reads TGTGCCAGCAGTGAGCCCGGTCATGGTGAAAAACTGTTTTTT.

The chain uses TRBV2 and TRBJ2-1, with a tentative D call TRBD2 (6 bases). This CDR3 comprises 11 residues. CDR1 and CDR2 from the germline V gene are SNHLY and FYNNEI. V shed 7 bases and J shed 6 bases, with 7 bases lying between them. For the CDR3, the DNA is TGTGCCAGCACCGGGGGCAATGAGCAGTTCTTC. Residues: CASTGGNEQFF.

V is TRBV4-1 and J is TRBJ2-5; 9 bases line up with TRBD2. Germline V gene data show CDR1 as MGHRA and CDR2 as YSYEKL. The CDR3 has 14 amino acids. J was trimmed by 5 bases and V by 1 base; bases with no gene match: 2. CDR3 in amino acids: CASSQGGGAETQYF. CDR3 DNA: TGCGCCAGCAGCCAAGGCGGGGGGGCCGAGACCCAGTACTTC.

The V gene is TRBV28, the J gene TRBJ2-7; TRBD1 matches at 12 bases. CDR1 is MDHEN, CDR2 SYDVKM, per germline. The trim removed 5 bases at V and 3 bases at J, leaving 11 bases unmatched. CDR3 size: 17 residues. In DNA, the CDR3 is TGTGCCAGCAGTCTCCCCCGCGGGACAGGGGGCTACTACGAGCAGTACGTC. Translated: CASSLPRGTGGYYEQYV.